Reported below is one TCR beta chain. Antigen unknown. This entry comes from a study of T cell responses to AZD1222 COVID-19 vaccine. Study-level results: The study found Spike-specific TCR breadth and depth rose after two AZD1222 doses. Repertoire sampling occurred only after the peak T cell response.

Germline CDR1 and CDR2: LGHNA and YNFKEQ. The CDR3 extends over 17 amino acids. Trimming took 1 base from V and 1 from J, leaving 14 bases between them. Clones were sequenced by immunoSEQ multiplex PCR, and TCRdb holds only the in-frame ones, with some missing. The table records approximately 67,000 clones, 86% of them present only once. This TCR was recovered from an adult in good health. J is TRBJ2-1 and V is TRBV4-2, with D perhaps matching TRBD1 (6 bases). This specimen consisted of peripheral blood, obtained on day 0 of AZD1222 vaccination. Written as DNA, the CDR3 is TGTGCCAGCAGCCAAGCCCACGGGCAGGGGTCCTACAATGAGCAGTTCTTC. This codes for CASSQAHGQGSYNEQFF.